One and the same sample provided the 6 T cell receptor beta chains below, sequenced in a study of T-cell memory formation after mild COVID-19. TCRdb fed the 5' RACE reads into MiXCR, producing one record per CDR3 protein. This table has about 150,000 distinct CDR3 sequences, about a fifth appearing once. The sequencing input was PBMCs or a T cell subset sorted from them (not recorded which). The source of these receptors is an adult woman who had mild COVID-19 (a few samples of this study predate the infection). Cell type and time point are not known.

This clonotype was seen only a few times. The chain combines TRBV7-9 with TRBJ1-2; D unresolved. The CDR3 loop spans 13 amino acids. Trimming left V 3 bases short and J 2 bases short, with 7 bases between. The germline CDR1 and CDR2 sequences are SEHNR and FQNEAQ (reference sequence). CDR3 protein: CASSFEANYGYTF. CDR3 in DNA: TGTGCCAGCAGCTTTGAGGCGAACTATGGCTACACCTTC.

This clonotype occurred a few times. The V call is TRBV12-3 or TRBV12-4, the J call TRBJ2-5, with D possibly called TRBD1 or TRBD2 (6 bases each). Trimming stripped 5 bases from V and 3 bases from J, with 16 bases between. The CDR3 covers 15 residues. Here the CDR3 DNA reads TGTGCCAGCAGTAAGGGGGGAAGGGGTGAAGAGACCCAGTACTTC. It codes for CASSKGGRGEETQYF.

V and J are TRBV7-3 and TRBJ1-2; 7 bases line up with TRBD1. Germline trimming cut 3 bases from V and 7 bases from J; bases unmatched to any gene: 5. This CDR3 is built from 13 residues. Germline lookup yields CDR1 SGHTA and CDR2 FQGTGA. CDR3 in DNA: TGTGCCAGCAGCTTCAAGGGGGCCCTTGGCTACACCTTC. Protein: CASSFKGALGYTF.

This clonotype has a handful of counts. V is TRBV11-2 and J is TRBJ2-5; weak D call: TRBD2 (5 bases). The CDR3 length is 14 residues. With 5 bases removed from V and 2 bases from J, the gap between germline ends came to 12 bases. Germline CDR1 and CDR2: SGHAT and FQNNGV. For the CDR3, the DNA is TGTGCCAGCAGCCCCGGACTCGATCAAGAGACCCAGTACTTC. It is translated as CASSPGLDQETQYF.

The DNA for the CDR3 is TGTGCCAGCAGTTACTCGTGGACTAGGCTTCCGGGTACCGATACGCAGTATTTT. Translating it yields CASSYSWTRLPGTDTQYF. The rearrangement joins TRBV6-2 or TRBV6-3 to TRBJ2-3, with TRBD2 identical over 7 bases. Looked up from germline, CDR1 is MNHEY and CDR2 is SVGEGT. The CDR3 is made up of 18 amino acids. V lost 0 bases and J lost 6; bases outside the gene matches: 15.

The chain has TRBV7-9 and TRBJ2-7, with TRBD1 as a possible D gene (6 bases). This CDR3 spans 12 amino acids. V shed 6 bases and J shed 6 bases, with 12 bases lying between them. Germline V CDR1 and CDR2: SEHNR, FQNEAQ (reference sequence). CDR3 sequence: CASRTTGSEQYF. In DNA, the CDR3 is TGTGCCAGCAGGACAACAGGGTCCGAGCAGTACTTC. Together with reference TRBV7-9 and TRBJ2-7, the CDR3 gives the full variable domain: DTGVSQNPRHKITKRGQNVTFRCDPISEHNRLYWYRQTLGQGPEFLTYFQNEAQLEKSRLLSDRFSAERPKGSFSTLEIQRTEQGDSAMYLCASRTTGSEQYFGPGTRLTVT.